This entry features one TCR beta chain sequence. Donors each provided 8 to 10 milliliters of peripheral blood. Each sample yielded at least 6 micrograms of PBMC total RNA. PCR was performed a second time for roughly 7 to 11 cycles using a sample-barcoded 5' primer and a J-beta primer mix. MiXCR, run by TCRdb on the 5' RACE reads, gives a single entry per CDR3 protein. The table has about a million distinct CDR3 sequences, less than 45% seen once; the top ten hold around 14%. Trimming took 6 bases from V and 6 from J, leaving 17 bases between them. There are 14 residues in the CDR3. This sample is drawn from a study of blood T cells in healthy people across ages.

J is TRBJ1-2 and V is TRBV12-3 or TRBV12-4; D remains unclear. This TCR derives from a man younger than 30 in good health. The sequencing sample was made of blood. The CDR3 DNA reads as TGTGCCAGCAGCCACGCTTGGGAGGCGAATGGCTACACCTTC. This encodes CASSHAWEANGYTF.